The clone carrying this TCR beta chain occurred once. Its antigen is unknown. The table came from immunoSEQ multiplex PCR; TCRdb's copy has only in-frame clones and leaves some out. The sample yields 100,000 or so clones, roughly 87% seen once. This entry belongs to a study of T cell responses to AZD1222 COVID-19 vaccine. Study-wide results and caveats: Among the donors, most were white British and more were female, and clonal diversity was possibly underestimated. Close to half of spike-specific TCRs reportedly recognize unmutated variant regions.

This CDR3 comprises 14 residues. Germline values: CDR1 SGHRS, CDR2 YFSETQ. With 4 bases removed from V and 0 bases from J, the gap between germline ends came to 7 bases. Sequences were derived from peripheral blood, sampled on day 0 of AZD1222 vaccination. The chain couples TRBV5-1 to TRBJ2-2; D is uncertain. The TCR comes from an adult in good health. This chain's CDR3 is CASSGTSNTGELFF. The CDR3 DNA follows: TGCGCCAGCAGCGGAACCTCGAACACCGGGGAGCTGTTTTTT. Supplemented by reference TRBV5-1 and TRBJ2-2, the full variable domain reads KAGVTQTPRYLIKTRGQQVTLSCSPISGHRSVSWYQQTPGQGLQFLFEYFSETQRNKGNFPGRFSGRQFSNSRSEMNVSTLELGDSALYLCASSGTSNTGELFFGEGSRLTVL.